Listed below are T cell receptor beta chains from one sample, sequenced in a study of shared clonotypes between healthy human individuals. Only in-frame clones appear in the TCRdb table, and some are missing; sequencing was by immunoSEQ multiplex PCR. The top ten hold over 0.8% of the sample, which has about a million clones, roughly 80% seen once. Sequenced material: memory CD4+ T cells from PBMCs. Receptor source: a man aged 18 to 30 in good health. Some clones in this sample may be carry-over from other donors' samples. Each CDR3 is given with its conserved first and last residue. A D gene is named only where the DNA matches it firmly. The size field is filled for only some rows; it gives once, few, many or a size class.

j_call | v_call | clone_size | d_call | cdr3_nt | cdr3_aa
TRBJ2-1 | TRBV7-7 | . | . | TGTGCCAGCAGCTTAGAGCGGCAGTCCAATGAGCAGTTCTTC | CASSLERQSNEQFF
TRBJ2-2 | TRBV2 | . | TRBD1 | TGTGCCAGCAGAGGACAGGGTCGCACCGGGGAGCTGTTTTTT | CASRGQGRTGELFF
TRBJ2-1 | TRBV5-1 | . | . | TGCGCCAGCAGCCCTGAACGCGGGGAGAATGAGCAGTTCTTC | CASSPERGENEQFF
TRBJ2-7 | TRBV5-1 | . | . | TGCGCCAGCAGCCCGGTGGGCGGAACCTACGAGCAGTACTTC | CASSPVGGTYEQYF
TRBJ1-1 | TRBV28 | . | . | TGTGCCAGCAGCACGCCGGGACGCCAGGACACTGAAGCTTTCTTT | CASSTPGRQDTEAFF
TRBJ2-5 | TRBV12-5 | . | . | TGTGCTAGTGGCTTCGGGACGGAGGCCCGGGAGACCCAGTACTTC | CASGFGTEARETQYF
TRBJ2-1 | TRBV7-3 | . | . | TGTGCCAGCAGCTTAATAGGGGTGGGGAATGAGCAGTTCTTC | CASSLIGVGNEQFF
TRBJ2-3 | TRBV2 | few | . | TGTGCCAGCAGGGGAGCTCTTGCCAGCACAGATACGCAGTATTTT | CASRGALASTDTQYF
TRBJ2-5 | TRBV7-3 | . | TRBD2 | TGTGCCAGCAGCTTAGGTCTAGCGGGAGGGGTGGAGACCCAGTACTTC | CASSLGLAGGVETQYF
TRBJ1-2 | TRBV30 | . | TRBD1 | TGTGCCTGGAGAGGACAGGGAGCGGCTGGCTACACCTTC | CAWRGQGAAGYTF